Reported below is one T cell receptor (beta chain). Germline-derived CDR1 and CDR2 are SGHTA and FQGTGA. V was pared by 3 bases and J by 6 bases, with 7 bases between. The CDR3 is 12 amino acids. The data were obtained in a study of blood T cell repertoires in COVID-19. Overall study: Some COVID-19 samples were acute and others convalescent; all came from the United States, Italy and Spain. PBMCs, B-cell-depleted T cells, or T cells provided the cDNA or gDNA that made up the material.

Original analysis: Amplified reference gene primers provided the basis for estimating nucleated cell counts. The method was immunoSEQ multiplex PCR; TCRdb's version includes in-frame clones alone and lacks a portion of them. Clone size and the V and J calls come from that table; the DNA yielded D and trimming. The profile shows fewer than 200,000 clones, 80% to 90% of them singletons. The rearrangement uses TRBV7-3 and TRBJ2-3; D remains ambiguous. The TCR sequence derives from a man aged 18 to 35 who had recovered from COVID-19. Source material: peripheral blood. The CDR3 loop is CASSFTGDTQYF. The DNA of the CDR3 is TGTGCCAGCAGCTTCACCGGGGATACGCAGTATTTT.